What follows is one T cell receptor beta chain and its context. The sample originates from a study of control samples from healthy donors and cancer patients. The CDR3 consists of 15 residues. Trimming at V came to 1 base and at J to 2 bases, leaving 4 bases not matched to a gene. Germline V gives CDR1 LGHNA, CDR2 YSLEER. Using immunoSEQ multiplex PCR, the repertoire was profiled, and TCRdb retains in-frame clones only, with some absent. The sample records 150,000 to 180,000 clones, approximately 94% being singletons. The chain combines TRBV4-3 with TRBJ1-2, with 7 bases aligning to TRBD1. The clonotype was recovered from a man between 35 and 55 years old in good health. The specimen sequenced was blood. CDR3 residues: CASSQGQGGNYGYTF. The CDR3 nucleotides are TGCGCCAGCAGCCAAGGACAGGGAGGAAACTATGGCTACACCTTC.